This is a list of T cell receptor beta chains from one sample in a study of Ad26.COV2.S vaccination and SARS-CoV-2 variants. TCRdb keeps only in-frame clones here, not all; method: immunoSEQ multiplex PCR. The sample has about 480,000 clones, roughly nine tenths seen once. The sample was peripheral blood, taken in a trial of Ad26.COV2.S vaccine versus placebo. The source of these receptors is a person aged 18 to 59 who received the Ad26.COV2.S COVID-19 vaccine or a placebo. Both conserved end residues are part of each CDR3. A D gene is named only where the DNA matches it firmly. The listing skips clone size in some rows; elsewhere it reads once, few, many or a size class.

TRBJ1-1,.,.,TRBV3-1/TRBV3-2,CASSQGLAAFF,TGTGCCAGCAGCCAGGGTCTAGCTGCTTTCTTT
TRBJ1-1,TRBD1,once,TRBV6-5,CASTRDRRNTEAFF,TGTGCCAGCACCCGGGACAGAAGGAACACTGAAGCTTTCTTT
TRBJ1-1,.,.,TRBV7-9,CASSLGGDSEAFF,TGTGCCAGCAGCTTAGGTGGGGACTCTGAAGCTTTCTTT
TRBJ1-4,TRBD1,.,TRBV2,CASRLRTGGNEKLFF,TGTGCCAGCCGACTTCGGACAGGGGGGAACGAAAAACTGTTTTTT
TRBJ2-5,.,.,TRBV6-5,CASSNQETQYF,TGTGCCAGCAGTAACCAAGAGACCCAGTACTTC
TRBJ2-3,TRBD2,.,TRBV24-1,CATSDLGRLADQDTQYF,TGTGCCACCAGTGATTTGGGCCGACTAGCGGATCAAGATACGCAGTATTTT
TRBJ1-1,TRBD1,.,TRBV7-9,CASRGQQNTEAFF,TGTGCCAGCCGGGGACAGCAGAACACTGAAGCTTTCTTT
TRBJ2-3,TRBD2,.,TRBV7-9,CASSLGTSGDTQYF,TGTGCCAGCAGCTTAGGAACTAGCGGAGATACGCAGTATTTT
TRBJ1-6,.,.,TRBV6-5,CACRVGDNSPLHF,TGTGCCTGCAGGGTCGGGGACAATTCACCCCTCCACTTT
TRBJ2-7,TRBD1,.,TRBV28,CASSSYRGKTYEQYF,TGTGCCAGCAGCTCCTACAGGGGGAAGACCTACGAGCAGTACTTC
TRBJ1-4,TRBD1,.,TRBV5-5,CASSPDRGGEKLFF,TGTGCCAGCAGCCCGGACAGGGGTGGTGAAAAACTGTTTTTT
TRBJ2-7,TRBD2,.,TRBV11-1,CASSLTSGAPYEQYF,TGTGCCAGCAGCCTAACTAGCGGGGCCCCCTACGAGCAGTACTTC
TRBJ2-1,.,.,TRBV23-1,CASSPRQGVAWNEQFF,TGCGCCAGCAGTCCCCGGCAGGGCGTCGCATGGAATGAGCAGTTCTTC
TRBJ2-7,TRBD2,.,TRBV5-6,CASGRAGGVTREYF,TGTGCCAGCGGACGAGCGGGAGGGGTGACTAGGGAGTACTTC
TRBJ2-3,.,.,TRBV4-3,CASSQGGLLTDTQYF,TGCGCCAGCAGCCAAGGAGGGCTCCTCACAGATACGCAGTATTTT